Sequencing of this TCR beta chain was carried out in a study of T-cell memory formation after mild COVID-19. Whole-study context: Largely, the TCR clusters proved donor specific. Whole-study findings and limits: There was no confirmation that second-wave clones peaking on day 37 were SARS-CoV-2 specific. The finding that pre-infection memory included some responding clones suggested that cross-reactive memory joined.

Trimming removed 2 bases from V and 1 base from J, with 9 bases in between. Germline assignment: CDR1 SGHTA and CDR2 FQGNSA. The CDR3 contains 15 residues. This clonotype has more than one count but fewer than ten. Its antigen is not known. Barcoded TCR alpha and TCR beta cDNA libraries with UMIs came from 5'RACE using constant-segment primers. Via MiXCR, TCRdb re-called the 5' RACE reads, giving one row per CDR3 protein. The data hold almost 350,000 distinct CDR3 sequences, with roughly 19% observed a single time. The chain has TRBV7-2 and TRBJ1-5, with D hard to call. This TCR was recovered from a man younger than 35 who had mild COVID-19 (a few samples of this study predate the infection). Cell type and time point are not known. The sequencing sample was made of PBMCs or a T cell subset sorted from them (not recorded which). CDR3 DNA sequence: TGTGCCAGCAGCTTAATGCTCGGAAGCAATCAGCCCCAGCATTTT. It codes for CASSLMLGSNQPQHF.